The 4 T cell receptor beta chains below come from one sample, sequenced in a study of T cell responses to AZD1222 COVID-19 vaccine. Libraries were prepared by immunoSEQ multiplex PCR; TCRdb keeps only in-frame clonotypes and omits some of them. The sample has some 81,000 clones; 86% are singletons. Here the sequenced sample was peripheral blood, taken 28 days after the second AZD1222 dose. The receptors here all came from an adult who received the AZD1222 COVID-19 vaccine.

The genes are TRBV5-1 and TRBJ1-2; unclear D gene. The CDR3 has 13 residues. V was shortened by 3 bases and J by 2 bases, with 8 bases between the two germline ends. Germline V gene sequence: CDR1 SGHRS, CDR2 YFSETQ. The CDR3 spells CASSSDGNYGYTF. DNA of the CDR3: TGCGCCAGCAGCTCGGACGGGAACTATGGCTACACCTTC.

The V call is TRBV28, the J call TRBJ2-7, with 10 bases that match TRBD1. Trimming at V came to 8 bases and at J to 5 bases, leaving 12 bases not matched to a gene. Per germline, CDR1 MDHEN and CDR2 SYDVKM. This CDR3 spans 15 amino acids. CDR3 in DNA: TGTGCCAGCGGGGCCGGGACAGGGGTTACCCACGAGCAGTACTTC. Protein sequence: CASGAGTGVTHEQYF. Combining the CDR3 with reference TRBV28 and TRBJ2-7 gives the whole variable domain DVKVTQSSRYLVKRTGEKVFLECVQDMDHENMFWYRQDPGLGLRLIYFSYDVKMKEKGDIPEGYSVSREKKERFSLILESASTNQTSMYLCASGAGTGVTHEQYFGPGTRLTVT.

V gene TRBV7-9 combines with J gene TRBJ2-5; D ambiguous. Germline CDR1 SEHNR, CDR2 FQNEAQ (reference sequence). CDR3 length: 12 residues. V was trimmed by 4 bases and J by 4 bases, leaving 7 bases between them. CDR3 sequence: CASSWMGETQYF. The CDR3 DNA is TGTGCCAGCAGCTGGATGGGAGAGACCCAGTACTTC.

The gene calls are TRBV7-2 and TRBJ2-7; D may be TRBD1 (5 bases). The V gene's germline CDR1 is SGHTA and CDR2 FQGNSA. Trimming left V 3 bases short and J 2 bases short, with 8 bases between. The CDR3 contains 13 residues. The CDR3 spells CASSLAGTYEQYF. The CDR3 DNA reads TGTGCCAGCAGCTTGGCAGGGACCTACGAGCAGTACTTC. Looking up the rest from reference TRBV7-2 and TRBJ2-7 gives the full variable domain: GAGVSQSPSNKVTEKGKDVELRCDPISGHTALYWYRQSLGQGLEFLIYFQGNSAPDKSGLPSDRFSAERTGGSVSTLTIQRTQQEDSAVYLCASSLAGTYEQYFGPGTRLTVT.